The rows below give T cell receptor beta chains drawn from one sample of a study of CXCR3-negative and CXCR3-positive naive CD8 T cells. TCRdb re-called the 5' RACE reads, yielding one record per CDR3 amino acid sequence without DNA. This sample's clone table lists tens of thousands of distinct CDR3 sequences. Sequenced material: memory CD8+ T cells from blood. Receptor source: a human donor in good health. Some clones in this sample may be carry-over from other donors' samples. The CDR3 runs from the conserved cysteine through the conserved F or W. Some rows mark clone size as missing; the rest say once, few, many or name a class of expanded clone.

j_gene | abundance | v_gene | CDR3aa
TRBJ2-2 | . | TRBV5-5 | CASSFLAGEDTGELFF
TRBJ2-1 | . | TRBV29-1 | CSVEGISGAYNEQFF
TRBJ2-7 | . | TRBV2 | CASSEPPGEQYF
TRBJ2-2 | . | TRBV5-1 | CASSRSGTSGGTSGELFF
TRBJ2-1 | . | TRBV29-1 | CSVTVSYNEQFF
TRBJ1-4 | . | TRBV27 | CASSTQGAANEKLFF
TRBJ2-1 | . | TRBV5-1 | CASSLEGSGSSYNEQFF
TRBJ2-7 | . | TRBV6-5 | CASSSGVGSPSHEQYF
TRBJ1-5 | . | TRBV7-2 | CASRQTLYSNQPQHF
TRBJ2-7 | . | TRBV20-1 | CSARDLGRLSYEQYF
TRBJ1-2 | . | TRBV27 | CASSLGAVGNYGYTF
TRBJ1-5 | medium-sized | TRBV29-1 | CSVEEGGTGNQPQHF
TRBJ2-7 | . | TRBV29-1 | CSPSRDRGEYEQYF
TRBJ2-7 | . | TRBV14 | CASSRYGQAYEQYF
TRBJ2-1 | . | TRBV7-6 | CASSLVWGTGNEQFF
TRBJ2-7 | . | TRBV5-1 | CASSLYGLSYEQYF
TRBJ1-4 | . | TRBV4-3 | CASSQDLGTANEKLFF
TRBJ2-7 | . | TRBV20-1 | CSARRADRGQGYEQYF
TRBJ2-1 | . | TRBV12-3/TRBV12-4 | CASAGRGGSFYNEQFF
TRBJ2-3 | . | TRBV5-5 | CASSLDFSGDTQYF
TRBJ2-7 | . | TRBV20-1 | CSARVLRDRTRYEQYF
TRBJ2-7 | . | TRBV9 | CASSGGGGIYEQYF
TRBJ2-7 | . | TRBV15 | CATSRDPAISPYEQYF
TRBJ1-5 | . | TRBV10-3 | CAISEMAGNQPQHF
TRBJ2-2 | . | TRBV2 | CASSVALGAGELFF
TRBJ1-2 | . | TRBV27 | CASSPGTGYGYTF
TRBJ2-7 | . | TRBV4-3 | CASSQEQGPSYEQYF
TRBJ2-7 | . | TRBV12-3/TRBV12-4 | CASSLGASVEQYF
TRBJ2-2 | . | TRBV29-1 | CSVDLPGGTGRAGELFF
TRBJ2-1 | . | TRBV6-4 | CASSDSGSAGGQNEQFF
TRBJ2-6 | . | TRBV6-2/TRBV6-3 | CASSYGSSGANVLTF
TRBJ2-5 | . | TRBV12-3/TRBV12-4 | CASSFTLPTSGDLWETQYF
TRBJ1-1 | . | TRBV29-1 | CSVAMNTEAFF
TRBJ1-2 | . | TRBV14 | CASSITGLGYGYTF
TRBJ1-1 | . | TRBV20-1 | CSAPARTGFLAFF
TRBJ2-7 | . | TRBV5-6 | CASSLTGSSYEQYF
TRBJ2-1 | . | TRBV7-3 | CASSAPVELCNEQFF
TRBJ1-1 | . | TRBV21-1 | CASSPPGTGAPWTEAFF
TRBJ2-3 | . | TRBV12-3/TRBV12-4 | CASSFWPTDTQYF
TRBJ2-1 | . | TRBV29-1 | CSVEDRLPSYNEQFF
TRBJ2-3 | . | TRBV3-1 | CASSQDLAGDREDTQYF
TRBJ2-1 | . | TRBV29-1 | CSVRGGQNNEQFF
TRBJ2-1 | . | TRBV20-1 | CSARGQGEANEQFF
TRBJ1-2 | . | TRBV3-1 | CASSQEWGDSLLYGYTF
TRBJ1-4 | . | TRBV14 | CASSERTGGGEKLFF
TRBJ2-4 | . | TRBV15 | CATSRENKNIQYF
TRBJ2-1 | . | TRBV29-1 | CSVWTGGNEQFF
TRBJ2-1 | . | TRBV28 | CASSRSREQFF
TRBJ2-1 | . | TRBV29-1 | CSVEPAGEADMDEQFF
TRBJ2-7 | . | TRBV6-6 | CASSYWVRDLQNEQYF
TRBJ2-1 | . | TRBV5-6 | CASSPQFDYAAGDEQFF
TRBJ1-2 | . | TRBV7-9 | CASSSPADRIYGYTF
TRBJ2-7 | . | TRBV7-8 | CASSLGGGLAAHEQYF